The 28 T cell receptor beta chains below come from one sample, sequenced in a study of T cell repertoires in cytomegalovirus infection. These receptors have no known antigen. Each CDR3 protein gets one entry after TCRdb re-called the reads with MiXCR. Of some 920,000 distinct CDR3 sequences listed, under 40% are singletons. This material consisted of cultured CD8+ T cells from PBMCs, taken from culture after CMV antigen stimulation. These receptors were taken from a human donor in good health (CMV status not recorded). Some clones in this sample may be carry-over from other donors' samples.

The table lists this clonotype with many counts. The V and J genes are TRBV7-6 and TRBJ1-6; tentatively, D is TRBD1 (5 bases). CDR1 and CDR2 from the germline V gene are SGHVS and FNYEAQ. V lost 5 bases, J lost 0 bases, and 11 bases lay in between. The CDR3 consists of 16 residues. CDR3 residues: CASSGDASSYNSPLHF. Written as DNA, the CDR3 is TGTGCCAGCAGCGGGGACGCTAGCTCCTATAATTCACCCCTCCACTTT.

The gene calls are TRBV7-3 and TRBJ2-7; D is uncertain. The germline V gene has CDR1 SGHTA and CDR2 FQGTGA. The CDR3 consists of 9 residues. The CDR3 DNA sequence: TGTGCAAGGGTGCGCGAGCAGTACGTC. Encoded protein: CARVREQYV.

The count of this clonotype is one. The chain links TRBV7-9 to TRBJ2-3, with D uncertain. The germline V and J ends were trimmed by 6 bases and 8 bases, with 24 bases remaining between them. The CDR3 covers 16 residues. Germline-derived CDR1 and CDR2 are SEHNR and FQNEAQ (reference sequence). CDR3 residues: CASSSRLRLEESTQYF. The CDR3 nucleotides are TGTGCCAGCAGTTCCCGTCTGCGGCTAGAAGAGAGTACGCAGTATTTT. Full variable domain (missing parts from reference TRBV7-9 and TRBJ2-3): DTGVSQNPRHKITKRGQNVTFRCDPISEHNRLYWYRQTLGQGPEFLTYFQNEAQLEKSRLLSDRFSAERPKGSFSTLEIQRTEQGDSAMYLCASSSRLRLEESTQYFGPGTRLTVL.

This chain connects TRBV27 to TRBJ2-7; TRBD1 might be the D (5 bases). The CDR3 runs 13 residues. V lost 5 bases to trimming and J lost 7 bases, with 15 bases between them. Germline loops: CDR1 MNHEY, CDR2 SMNVEV (reference sequence). The CDR3 region is CASSPSQGAEQYF. The DNA for the CDR3 is TGTGCCAGCAGTCCCTCCCAAGGGGCGGAGCAGTACTTC.

Comments on this clonotype: A much larger clone lies one base from this, so it may be a read error. V and J are TRBV7-6 and TRBJ2-2; D is perhaps TRBD2 (5 bases). Germline values: CDR1 SGHVS, CDR2 FNYEAQ. The CDR3 loop spans 15 amino acids. CDR3 region: CVSSLRTGSTGELFF. The CDR3 DNA reads TGTGTCAGCAGCCTAAGGACGGGATCCACCGGGGAGCTGTTTTTT.

J is TRBJ2-1 and V is TRBV12-3 or TRBV12-4; 8 nucleotides align to TRBD2. The trim removed 6 bases at V and 4 bases at J, leaving 5 bases unmatched. CDR3 size: 14 residues. CDR3 nucleotide sequence: TGTGCCAGCAGAAACGGGGGGGCTTACAATGAGCAGTTCTTC. Translation gives CASRNGGAYNEQFF.

V is TRBV6-1 and J is TRBJ1-1, with D tentatively TRBD1 (5 bases). The CDR3 covers 15 residues. Germline V gives CDR1 MNHNS, CDR2 SASEGT. Trimming took 2 bases from V and 5 from J, leaving 15 bases between them. The DNA of the CDR3 is TGTGCCAGCAGTGAACTGTCGGGGACGAAGACTGAAGCTTTCTTT. Translating gives CASSELSGTKTEAFF.

V is TRBV27 and J is TRBJ2-7, with TRBD1 identical over 7 bases. Germline CDR1 and CDR2: MNHEY and SMNVEV (reference sequence). V gave up 4 bases and J gave up 1 base; unmatched junction bases: 7. CDR3 size: 15 residues. The CDR3 protein is CASSYTGDPSYEQYF. The DNA of the CDR3 is TGTGCCAGCAGTTACACAGGGGATCCTTCCTACGAGCAGTACTTC.

V usage is TRBV11-2 and J usage is TRBJ2-3; 7 nucleotides match TRBD1. J lost 0 bases, V lost 3 bases, and 9 bases had no gene match. Germline CDR1 is SGHAT and CDR2 is FQNNGV. This CDR3 is 17 amino acids long. This chain's CDR3 is CASSFPRTGLSTDTQYF. The CDR3 nucleotides are TGTGCCAGCAGCTTTCCTAGGACAGGTTTGAGCACAGATACGCAGTATTTT.

The gene calls are TRBV6-6 and TRBJ1-1; no firm D call. Germline CDR1 MNHNY, CDR2 SVGAGI (reference sequence). V lost 6 bases to trimming and J lost 5 bases, with 10 bases between them. The CDR3 extends over 12 amino acids. CDR3 bases: TGTGCCAGCAGCCTCCTGGAGACTGAAGCTTTCTTT. Encoded protein: CASSLLETEAFF.

The chain has TRBV6-6 and TRBJ1-3; TRBD1 matches at 8 bases. The CDR3 sequence is 19 residues long. The V and J ends lost 0 bases and 0 bases, in that order; junction bases with no gene match: 10. Germline-derived CDR1 and CDR2 are MNHNY and SVGAGI (reference sequence). Written as DNA, the CDR3 is TGTGCCAGCAGTTACTCCCCGCCAGGGGGCTACTCCTCTGGAAACACCATATATTTT. This sequence encodes CASSYSPPGGYSSGNTIYF.

V is TRBV4-1 and J is TRBJ2-7, with D unresolved. In germline, CDR1 is MGHRA, CDR2 YSYEKL. Between the trimmed V and J ends, which lost 1 base and 3 bases, there was a span of 16 bases. This CDR3 has 16 residues. CDR3 bases: TGCGCCAGCAGCCAAGCCTTGGAGTCCAACTACTACGAGCAGTACTTC. Its protein is CASSQALESNYYEQYF.

J is TRBJ2-2 and V is TRBV6-4, with D possibly being TRBD2 (6 bases). V lost 7 bases and J lost 4, with 28 bases in between. The CDR3 has 19 amino acids. Germline CDR1 MRHNA, CDR2 SNTAGT. The CDR3 region is CASTRTFGETRRFTGELFF. CDR3 DNA: TGTGCCAGCACCAGGACTTTCGGGGAGACTAGAAGATTCACCGGGGAGCTGTTTTTT.

V usage is TRBV6-5 and J usage is TRBJ2-7; no reliable D call. Germline-derived CDR1 and CDR2 are MNHEY and SVGAGI. This CDR3 region has 10 residues. Trimming left V 8 bases short and J 4 bases short, with 6 bases between. The chain's CDR3 is CASGMYEQYF. As DNA, the CDR3 is TGTGCCAGCGGCATGTACGAGCAGTACTTC.

CDR3 amino acids: CASSEKGLVNEQFF. CDR3 in DNA: TGTGCCAGCAGTGAAAAGGGGTTGGTCAATGAGCAGTTCTTC. The rearrangement joins TRBV2 to TRBJ2-1, with D maybe TRBD1 (5 bases). The V end was cut by 2 bases, the J end by 6 bases, with 11 bases between. CDR1 and CDR2 from the germline V gene are SNHLY and FYNNEI. The CDR3 contains 14 residues.

The V and J genes are TRBV19 and TRBJ2-2, with TRBD2 matching over 11 bases. V was pared by 3 bases and J by 8 bases, with 14 bases of the junction left unmatched. The V gene's germline CDR1 is LNHDA and CDR2 SQIVND (reference sequence). The CDR3 sequence is 18 residues long. This CDR3 reads CASSIRLAGGARVGELFF. CDR3 bases: TGTGCCAGTAGTATCAGGCTAGCGGGGGGTGCCCGTGTGGGGGAGCTGTTTTTT.

The rearrangement uses TRBV20-1 and TRBJ2-7, with 11 bases aligning to TRBD2. The V gene's germline CDR1 is DFQATT and CDR2 SNEGSKA (reference sequence). This CDR3 has 16 amino acids. J gave up 7 bases and V 2 bases, and 13 bases lay outside the gene matches. CDR3 residues: CSARPPGLAEISEQYF. Written as DNA, the CDR3 is TGCAGTGCTAGACCACCGGGACTAGCGGAGATTAGTGAGCAGTACTTC.

In the case of this clonotype: An end of the junction differs from the germline gene, which may be a read error. This sequence joins TRBV5-4 and TRBJ2-7; 7 bases fit TRBD1. CDR1 is SGHNT, CDR2 YYREEE, per germline (reference sequence). The CDR3 runs to 13 residues. The chain's CDR3 is CVSSRDSTYEQYF. In DNA form, the CDR3 reads TGTGTCAGCAGCCGGGACAGCACCTACGAGCAGTACTTC.

The chain is built from TRBV14 and TRBJ2-1; D is possibly TRBD1 (5 bases). Germline V gene sequence: CDR1 SGHDN, CDR2 FVKESK. CDR3 length equals 16 residues. Trimming shortened V by 0 bases and J by 4 bases, and 13 bases separated the two germline ends. The CDR3 DNA reads TGTGCCAGCAGCCAAGATTCCAAAAAGGGGTACAATGAGCAGTTCTTC. Translating it yields CASSQDSKKGYNEQFF.

This chain uses TRBV7-3 with TRBJ1-1; D is unclear. The CDR3 contains 12 residues. V shed 2 bases and J shed 7 bases, with 8 bases lying between them. The germline gives CDR1 SGHTA, CDR2 FQGTGA. The CDR3 here is CASSLSDGEAFF. The CDR3 region has the DNA TGTGCCAGCAGCTTATCGGATGGTGAAGCTTTCTTT. Drawing the rest from reference TRBV7-3 and TRBJ1-1, the complete variable domain is GAGVSQTPSNKVTEKGKYVELRCDPISGHTALYWYRQSLGQGPEFLIYFQGTGAADDSGLPNDRFFAVRPEGSVSTLKIQRTERGDSAVYLCASSLSDGEAFFGQGTRLTVV.

This clonotype was counted between two and nine times. The gene calls are TRBV20-1 and TRBJ1-1, with D perhaps matching TRBD1 (6 bases). The CDR3 covers 14 residues. CDR1 is DFQATT, CDR2 SNEGSKA, per germline (reference sequence). Deletions cut 1 base from V and 2 bases from J, with 11 bases between. The CDR3 loop reads CSARVRTENTEAFF. The CDR3 DNA is TGCAGTGCTAGAGTTCGGACAGAAAACACTGAAGCTTTCTTT.

This clonotype appeared a few times. J is TRBJ2-7 and V is TRBV15, with 7 nucleotides matching TRBD1. The V gene end was trimmed by 0 bases and the J gene end by 3 bases; junction bases not matched to a gene: 8. Per germline, CDR1 LNHNV and CDR2 YYDKDF (reference sequence). There are 16 residues in the CDR3. The CDR3 loop reads CATSRDPRQGFYEQYF. In DNA, the CDR3 is TGTGCCACCAGCAGAGATCCGAGACAGGGTTTCTACGAGCAGTACTTC.

This clonotype has a single count. The chain combines TRBV27 with TRBJ2-1, with D perhaps TRBD1 or TRBD2 (5 bases each). There are 15 residues in the CDR3. Trimming removed 6 bases at V and 6 bases at J, with 18 bases between. Germline V gene lookup returns CDR1 MNHEY and CDR2 SMNVEV (reference sequence). CDR3 nucleotides: TGTGCCAGCAGCGAGGGGCCTCGGGTAGGCAATGAGCAGTTCTTC. Its translation: CASSEGPRVGNEQFF.

The table lists this clonotype with many counts. This chain connects TRBV7-6 to TRBJ2-1; D is ambiguous. CDR1 is SGHVS, CDR2 FNYEAQ, per germline. This CDR3 has 14 amino acids. V gave up 5 bases and J gave up 5 bases, with 13 bases separating them. In DNA form, the CDR3 reads TGTGCCAGCAGCCCCGAGACAAAGAACAATGAGCAGTTCTTC. It is translated as CASSPETKNNEQFF.

The chain joins TRBV6-1 to TRBJ2-1; TRBD2 is a possible D gene (6 bases). Germline V gene data show CDR1 as MNHNS and CDR2 as SASEGT. There are 15 residues in the CDR3. Trimming shortened V by 2 bases and J by 9 bases, and 17 bases separated the two germline ends. The DNA for the CDR3 is TGTGCCAGCAGTGAACAGGGAGCGGGTTTCGGTGAGCAGTTCTTC. It specifies CASSEQGAGFGEQFF.

This clonotype appeared once. The chain links TRBV4-3 to TRBJ2-3; the match to TRBD2 covers 8 bases. This CDR3 spans 16 amino acids. The V segment lost 1 base and the J segment 0 bases; nucleotides outside the gene matches: 3. Germline CDR1 reads LGHNA; CDR2 reads YSLEER. CDR3 loop: CASSQVRGGSTDTQYF. The CDR3 nucleotides are TGCGCCAGCAGCCAAGTTCGGGGGGGGAGCACAGATACGCAGTATTTT.

The chain combines TRBV15 with TRBJ2-7; TRBD1 aligns across 8 bases. Germline loops: CDR1 LNHNV, CDR2 YYDKDF (reference sequence). V lost 3 bases, J lost 1 base, and 5 bases stayed unmatched. The CDR3 runs 15 residues. CDR3 region: CATSSDGQGSYEQYF. In DNA, the CDR3 is TGTGCCACCAGCAGCGACGGACAGGGATCCTACGAGCAGTACTTC.

Details on this clonotype: This may come from a read error, since a much larger clone is one base off. The chain has TRBV7-6 and TRBJ2-7, with 11 positions matching TRBD1. J lost 5 bases, V lost 4 bases, and 4 bases had no gene match. Germline CDR1 reads SGHVS; CDR2 reads FNYEAQ. This CDR3 comprises 14 residues. The CDR3, as DNA: TGTGCCAGCAGCTCCCGGGACAGGGGGGACGAGCAGTACTTC. It specifies CASSSRDRGDEQYF.